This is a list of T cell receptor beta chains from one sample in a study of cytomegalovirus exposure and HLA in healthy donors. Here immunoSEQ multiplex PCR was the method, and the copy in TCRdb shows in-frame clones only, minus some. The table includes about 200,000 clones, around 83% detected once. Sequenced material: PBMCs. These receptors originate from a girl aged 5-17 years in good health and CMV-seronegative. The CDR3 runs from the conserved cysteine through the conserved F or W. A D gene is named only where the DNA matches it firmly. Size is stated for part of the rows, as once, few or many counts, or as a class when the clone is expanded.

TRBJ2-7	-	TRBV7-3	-	TGTGCCAGCAGCTTAAAAGGAACCGCTGGGAGCTCCTACGAGCAGTACTTC	CASSLKGTAGSSYEQYF
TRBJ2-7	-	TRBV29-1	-	TGCAGCGTTGGGGCGAACTCCGGCTACGAGCAGTACTTC	CSVGANSGYEQYF
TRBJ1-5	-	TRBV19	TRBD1	TGTGCCAGTAGTATATCAGCCAGGGGGAATCAGCCCCAGCATTTT	CASSISARGNQPQHF
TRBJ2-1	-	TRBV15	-	TGTGCCACCAGCAGAGGGGGGTTGGGGGCGAATGAGCAGTTCTTC	CATSRGGLGANEQFF
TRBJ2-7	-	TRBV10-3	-	TGTGCCATCAGTGAGATCAGGGGCGAGCAGTACTTC	CAISEIRGEQYF
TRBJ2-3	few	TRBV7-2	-	TGTGCCAGCAGCTTAGTTGGGGGCGACACAGATACGCAGTATTTT	CASSLVGGDTDTQYF
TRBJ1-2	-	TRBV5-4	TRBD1	TGTGCCAGCAGCTTAGACCGACAGGGGGCCGATGGCTACACCTTC	CASSLDRQGADGYTF
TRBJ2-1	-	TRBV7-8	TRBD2	TGTGCCAGCAGCTTAGCCCCGGGACTAGGGGTTTACAATGAGCAGTTCTTC	CASSLAPGLGVYNEQFF
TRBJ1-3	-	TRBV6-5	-	TGTGCCAGCAGTTACGTCGCGAAAGGAAACACCATATATTTT	CASSYVAKGNTIYF
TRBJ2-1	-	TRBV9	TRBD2	TGTGCCAGCAGCGTAGACGGGGGGGGGAATGAGCAGTTCTTC	CASSVDGGGNEQFF
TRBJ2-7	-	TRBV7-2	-	TGTGCCAGCAGCTTAGGATCAGGGGTAGCGATCGAGCAGTACTTC	CASSLGSGVAIEQYF
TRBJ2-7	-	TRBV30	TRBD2	TGTGCCTGGAGCCTCCTAGCGGGAGATCAGTACTTC	CAWSLLAGDQYF
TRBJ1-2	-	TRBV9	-	TGTGCCAGCAGCGACGGCGACTCTGGCTACACCTTC	CASSDGDSGYTF
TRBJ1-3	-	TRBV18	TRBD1	TGTGCCAGCTCAGCCAGGGACAGTGAATTCTCTGGAAACACCATATATTTT	CASSARDSEFSGNTIYF
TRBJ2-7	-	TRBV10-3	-	TGTGCCATCAGTGATGGGCGATACTACGAGCAGTACTTC	CAISDGRYYEQYF
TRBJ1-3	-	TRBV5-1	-	TGCGCCAGCAGCTTCGGCGGGGTCGGAAACACCATATATTTT	CASSFGGVGNTIYF
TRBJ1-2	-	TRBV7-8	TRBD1	TGTGCCAGCAGCATTCGGACAGGAGACTATGGCTACACCTTC	CASSIRTGDYGYTF
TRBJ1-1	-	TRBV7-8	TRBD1	TGTGCCAGCAGCTTAGTTTACGGACAGGGGCTGAACACTGAAGCTTTCTTT	CASSLVYGQGLNTEAFF
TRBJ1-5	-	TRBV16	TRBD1	TGTGCCAGCAGCTCGGGACAGGGGGACCTTCGGCCCCAGCATTTT	CASSSGQGDLRPQHF
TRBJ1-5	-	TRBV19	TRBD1	TGTGCCAGTAGTCCCGGGACAGGGGTTTATCAGCCCCAGCATTTT	CASSPGTGVYQPQHF
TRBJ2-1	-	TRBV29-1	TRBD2	TGCAGCGCCCCCGGGACTAGCGGGAGGGGCTACAATGAGCAGTTCTTC	CSAPGTSGRGYNEQFF
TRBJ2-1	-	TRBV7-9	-	TGTGCCAGCAGCTTGTCGGGGAATGAGCAGTTCTTC	CASSLSGNEQFF
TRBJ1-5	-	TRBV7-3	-	TGTGCCAGCAGCTCAAGCCCTCCCCGGGTCCAGCCCCAGCATTTT	CASSSSPPRVQPQHF
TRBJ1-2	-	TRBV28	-	TGTGCCAGCAGTCCCGACAGGACACCCTATGGCTACACCTTC	CASSPDRTPYGYTF
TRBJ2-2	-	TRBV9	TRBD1	TGTGCCAGCAAGGACAGGGCGAACACCGGGGAGCTGTTTTTT	CASKDRANTGELFF
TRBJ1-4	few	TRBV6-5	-	TGTGCCAGCAGTTTAACGACAGCCCCGAATGAAAAACTGTTTTTT	CASSLTTAPNEKLFF
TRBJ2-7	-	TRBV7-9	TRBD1	TGTGCCAGCAGCTTAATTGGTGGGGAGACAGGGGCCTACGAGCAGTACTTC	CASSLIGGETGAYEQYF
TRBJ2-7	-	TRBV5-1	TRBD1	TGCGCCAGCAGCTTGGCCGGAGGGCTTGGACAGGGCTACGAGCAGTACTTC	CASSLAGGLGQGYEQYF
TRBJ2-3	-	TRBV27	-	TGTGCCAGCAGCCCGACTAGTACAGATACGCAGTATTTT	CASSPTSTDTQYF
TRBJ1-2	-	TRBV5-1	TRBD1	TGCGCCAGCAGCGCCGGGACAGATATTTACCAGGATGGCTACACCTTC	CASSAGTDIYQDGYTF
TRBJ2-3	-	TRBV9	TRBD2	TGTGCCAGCAGCGTCCTTGCCCCTAGCGGGGGTCGCACAGATACGCAGTATTTT	CASSVLAPSGGRTDTQYF
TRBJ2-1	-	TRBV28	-	TGTGCCAGCAGTCCCAGAGGGAGCTCCTACAATGAGCAGTTCTTC	CASSPRGSSYNEQFF
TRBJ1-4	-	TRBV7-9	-	TGTTCCAGCAGCTTAATAACGGTTGAAAAACTGTTTTTT	CSSSLITVEKLFF
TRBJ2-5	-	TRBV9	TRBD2	TGTGCCAGCAGCGGGGGGGGACTTATGCCACAAGAGACCCAGTACTTC	CASSGGGLMPQETQYF
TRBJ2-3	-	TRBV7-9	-	TGTGCCAGCAGCTCACAGGGAGATACGCAGTATTTT	CASSSQGDTQYF
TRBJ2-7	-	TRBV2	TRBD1	TGTGCCAGCAGTGCCCGGACAGGAGGCACCTACGAGCAGTACTTC	CASSARTGGTYEQYF
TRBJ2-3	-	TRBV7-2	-	TGTGCCAGCAGCTCCAGGGGGGTTGCAGATACGCAGTATTTT	CASSSRGVADTQYF
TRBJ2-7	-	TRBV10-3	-	TGTGCCATCAAGGCTAGAGACAGCTCCGGGGAGCAGTACTTC	CAIKARDSSGEQYF
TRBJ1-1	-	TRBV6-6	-	TGTGCCATCCCCGTTCGACAGATGAACACTGAAGCTTTCTTT	CAIPVRQMNTEAFF
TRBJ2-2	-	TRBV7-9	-	TGTGCCAGCAGCTTACCATCGGGTTTAGGCGATGTTACCGGGGAGCTGTTTTTT	CASSLPSGLGDVTGELFF
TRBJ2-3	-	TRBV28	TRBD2	TGTGCCAGCAGGGGCGGGGGGGCCAGGAGAGATACGCAGTATTTT	CASRGGGARRDTQYF
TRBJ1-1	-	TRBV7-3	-	TGTGCCAGCAGCTTATACCCGAGGGGGACTGAAGCTTTCTTT	CASSLYPRGTEAFF
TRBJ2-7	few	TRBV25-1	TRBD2	TGTGCCAGCAGTGGACCTAGCGGGGGAACCTACGAGCAGTACTTC	CASSGPSGGTYEQYF
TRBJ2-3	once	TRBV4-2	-	TGTGCCAGCAGCCAAGAGCTCACTAGCACAGATACGCAGTATTTT	CASSQELTSTDTQYF
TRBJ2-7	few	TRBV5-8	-	TGTGCCAGCACCCCTCCAAGCGCGGGTGTTACCTACGAGCAGTACTTC	CASTPPSAGVTYEQYF
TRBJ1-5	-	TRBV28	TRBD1	TGTGCCAGCAGTCTGGGACAGGGGGCTGTTCAGCCCCAGCATTTT	CASSLGQGAVQPQHF
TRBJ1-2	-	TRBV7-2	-	TGTGCCAGCAGCTTTACAGGGCTCGGCTACACCTTC	CASSFTGLGYTF
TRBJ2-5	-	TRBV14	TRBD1	TGTGCCAGCAGCCAAGATGAGGGGGCCAAGCGTGCGGGAGAGACCCAGTACTTC	CASSQDEGAKRAGETQYF